This T cell receptor beta chain comes out of a study of blood T cell repertoires in COVID-19. At the level of the study: Sources were T cells, B-cell-depleted T cells, or PBMCs; the material itself was cDNA or gDNA.

The CDR3 runs to 16 residues. Per germline, CDR1 LGHDT and CDR2 YNNKEL (reference sequence). V was trimmed by 0 bases and J by 9 bases, leaving 20 bases between them. Only in-frame clones appear in the TCRdb table, and some are missing; sequencing was by immunoSEQ multiplex PCR. The table lists about 170,000 clones, approximately 80% of them singletons. Participant-given clinical history determined each cohort assignment. Recovered status in Cohort 3 required two negative PCRs, clearance, or symptom resolution. This sequence joins TRBV3-1 (or the pseudogene TRBV3-2) and TRBJ1-1, with D unresolved. Sample: PBMCs or T cells enriched from blood (not recorded which). This TCR derives from a man in his fifties or sixties who had recovered from COVID-19. The CDR3: CASSQESGKSLTKAFF. CDR3 in DNA: TGTGCCAGCAGCCAAGAGTCGGGTAAATCACTGACTAAAGCTTTCTTT.